This TCR beta chain was recorded in a study of Ad26.COV2.S vaccination and SARS-CoV-2 variants. Remarks on this clone: Its antigen is still unknown.

Libraries were prepared by immunoSEQ multiplex PCR; TCRdb keeps only in-frame clonotypes and omits some of them. The table lists under 500,000 clones, 80% to 95% of them singletons. Germline CDR1 is MNHEY and CDR2 is SMNVEV (reference sequence). Trimming shortened V by 3 bases and J by 9 bases, and 6 bases separated the two germline ends. The CDR3 is 11 residues long. Findings and limits, study-wide: Using TCR breadth and depth analyses may have led to underestimated total T cell responses. Across vaccine and placebo recipients, the breadth of non-spike TCRs was similar.

Stated treatment: around 19 received Ad26.COV2.S at low or high dose, single or two shots; several received placebo; per-sample allocation not given. Collection of samples fell on day 63 after the first vaccine or placebo injection. Boston provided a donor who was an adult aged 18-55 years. An Ad26 vector carrying the Wuhan-strain SARS-CoV-2 spike served as the vaccine. The chain is built from TRBV27 and TRBJ2-1; D remains ambiguous. The sequence derives from a person aged 18-65 years who received the Ad26.COV2.S COVID-19 vaccine or a placebo. The sequencing here drew on peripheral blood, taken in a trial of Ad26.COV2.S vaccine versus placebo. As DNA, the CDR3 is TGTGCCAGCAGTTTTCTCGGTGAGCAGTTCTTC. Protein sequence: CASSFLGEQFF.